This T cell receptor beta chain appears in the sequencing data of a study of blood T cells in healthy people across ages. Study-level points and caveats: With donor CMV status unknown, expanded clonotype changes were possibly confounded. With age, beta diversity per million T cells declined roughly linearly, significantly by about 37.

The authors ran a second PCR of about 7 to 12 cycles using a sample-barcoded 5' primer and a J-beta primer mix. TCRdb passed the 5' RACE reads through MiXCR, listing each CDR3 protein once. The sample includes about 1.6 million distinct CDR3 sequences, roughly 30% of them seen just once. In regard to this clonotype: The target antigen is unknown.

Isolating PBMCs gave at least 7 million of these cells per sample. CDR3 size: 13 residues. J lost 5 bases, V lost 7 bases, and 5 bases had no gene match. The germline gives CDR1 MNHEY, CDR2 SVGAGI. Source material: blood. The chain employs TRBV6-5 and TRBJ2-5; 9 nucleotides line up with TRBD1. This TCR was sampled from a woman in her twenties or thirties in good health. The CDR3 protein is CASKGQGQETQYF. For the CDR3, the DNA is TGTGCCAGCAAGGGACAGGGCCAGGAGACCCAGTACTTC.